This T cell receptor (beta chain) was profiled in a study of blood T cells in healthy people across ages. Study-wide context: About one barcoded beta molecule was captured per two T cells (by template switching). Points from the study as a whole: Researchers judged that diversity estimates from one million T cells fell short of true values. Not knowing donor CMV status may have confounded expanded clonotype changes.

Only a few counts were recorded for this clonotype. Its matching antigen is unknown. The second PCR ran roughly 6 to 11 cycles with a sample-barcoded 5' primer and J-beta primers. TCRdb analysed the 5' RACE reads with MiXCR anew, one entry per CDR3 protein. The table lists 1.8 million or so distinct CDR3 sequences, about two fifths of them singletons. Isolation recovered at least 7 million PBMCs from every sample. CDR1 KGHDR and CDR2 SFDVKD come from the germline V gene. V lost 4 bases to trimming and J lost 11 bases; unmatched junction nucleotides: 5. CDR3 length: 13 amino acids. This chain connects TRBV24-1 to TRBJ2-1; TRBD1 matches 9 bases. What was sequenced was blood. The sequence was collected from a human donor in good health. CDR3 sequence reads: CATSEGQGMKQFF. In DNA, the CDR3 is TGTGCCACCAGTGAAGGACAGGGGATGAAGCAGTTCTTC.